Below, 10 T cell receptor beta chains from the same sample are listed, as sequenced in a study of shared clonotypes between healthy human individuals. Generated by immunoSEQ multiplex PCR, the TCRdb table keeps only in-frame clones and is missing some. The sample holds 2 million to 2.5 million clones, about 90% seen once. Sequences were obtained from naive CD4+ T cells from PBMCs. Sample subset: CD45RA+ positively selected. Every receptor here comes from a young man in good health. Some clones in this sample may be carry-over from other donors' samples.

The CDR3 coding sequence is TGTGCCAGCAGCTTGGGAGGGCGGCTGGGGCAGTACTTC. It specifies CASSLGGRLGQYF. The rearrangement joins TRBV5-6 to TRBJ2-7; a possible D gene is TRBD2 (5 bases). The CDR3 consists of 13 residues. Trimming removed 0 bases at V and 9 bases at J, with 13 bases between. CDR1 and CDR2 from the germline V gene are SGHDT and YYEEEE.

This clone has just one count. The V gene is TRBV7-2, the J gene TRBJ2-3, with D tentatively TRBD2 (5 bases). Germline V gene data show CDR1 as SGHTA and CDR2 as FQGNSA. The CDR3 runs 15 residues. V was cut by 1 base and J by 2 bases, with 10 bases left in between. The CDR3 region is CASSLGADYTDTQYF. In DNA, the CDR3 is TGTGCCAGCAGCTTAGGGGCAGACTACACAGATACGCAGTATTTT.

This clone was observed once. The V call is TRBV5-1, the J call TRBJ2-2; no reliable D call. Per germline, CDR1 SGHRS and CDR2 YFSETQ. The length of the CDR3 is 15 residues. The V gene lost 1 base and the J gene lost 6 bases, with 13 bases spanning the gap. The CDR3 here is CASSLSRRGAGELFF. CDR3 bases: TGCGCCAGCAGCTTGTCCAGGCGCGGTGCCGGGGAGCTGTTTTTT. Variable domain in full (rest from reference TRBV5-1 and TRBJ2-2): KAGVTQTPRYLIKTRGQQVTLSCSPISGHRSVSWYQQTPGQGLQFLFEYFSETQRNKGNFPGRFSGRQFSNSRSEMNVSTLELGDSALYLCASSLSRRGAGELFFGEGSRLTVL.

V and J are TRBV15 and TRBJ2-3; TRBD1 matches at 11 bases. Trimming cost V 4 bases and J 4 bases; bases outside gene matches: 7. Per the germline V gene, CDR1 is LNHNV and CDR2 is YYDKDF (reference sequence). This CDR3 is built from 16 residues. The CDR3 sequence: CATSIRGQGDSDTQYF. CDR3 nucleotide sequence: TGTGCCACCAGCATCCGGGGACAGGGGGATTCAGATACGCAGTATTTT.

Only a few counts were recorded for this clone. This chain joins TRBV29-1 and TRBJ2-5, with a tentative D call TRBD2 (5 bases). Germline CDR1 reads SQVTM; CDR2 reads ANQGSEA. The CDR3 length is 13 residues. V dropped 4 bases and J dropped 5 bases, with 14 bases sitting between them. CDR3: CSVGVSRGETQYF. The CDR3 region has the DNA TGCAGCGTTGGAGTTAGCCGCGGGGAGACCCAGTACTTC.

The V and J genes are TRBV27 and TRBJ1-1; TRBD1 is a possible D gene (5 bases). This CDR3 region has 15 residues. The germline CDR1 and CDR2 sequences are MNHEY and SMNVEV (reference sequence). Trimming removed 4 bases from V and 4 bases from J, with 16 bases in between. DNA for the CDR3: TGTGCCAGCAGTTCCCAGGGTTCCTGGGGCACTGAAGCTTTCTTT. It translates to CASSSQGSWGTEAFF.

The chain carries TRBV7-9 and TRBJ2-1; a possible D gene is TRBD1 (5 bases). Per germline, CDR1 SEHNR and CDR2 FQNEAQ (reference sequence). CDR3 length equals 15 residues. Between the trimmed V and J ends, which lost 7 bases and 6 bases, there was a span of 19 bases. This CDR3 is CASMRRGREVNEQFF. The CDR3 nucleotides are TGTGCCAGCATGAGAAGGGGCAGGGAAGTCAATGAGCAGTTCTTC.

The rearrangement joins TRBV2 to TRBJ2-3; perhaps TRBD1 as D (8 bases). V was clipped by 8 bases and J by 9 bases, with 21 bases between them. Germline CDR1 and CDR2: SNHLY and FYNNEI. The CDR3 has 14 amino acids. The CDR3, as DNA: TGTGCCAGCGCTACAGGGGGGGGAAGAGGGACGCAGTATTTT. It yields the protein CASATGGGRGTQYF.

The V call is TRBV27, the J call TRBJ2-1; maybe TRBD1 (6 bases). The V and J ends lost 0 bases and 2 bases respectively, with 8 bases between them. The CDR3 extends over 15 amino acids. Germline CDR1 MNHEY, CDR2 SMNVEV (reference sequence). The CDR3 DNA reads as TGTGCCAGCAGTTTATCGCAGGGGACCTACAATGAGCAGTTCTTC. Translating it yields CASSLSQGTYNEQFF.

The rearrangement uses TRBV7-8 and TRBJ2-2; D remains ambiguous. Looked up from germline, CDR1 is SGHVS and CDR2 is FQNEAQ. The V end lost 0 bases, the J end lost 4 bases, and 6 bases lay between the germline ends. The CDR3 sequence is 14 residues long. The CDR3 DNA follows: TGTGCCAGCAGCTTAGCGGGCGGCACCGGGGAGCTGTTTTTT. It encodes CASSLAGGTGELFF. Complete variable domain (other parts from reference TRBV7-8 and TRBJ2-2): GAGVSQSPRYKVAKRGQDVALRCDPISGHVSLFWYQQALGQGPEFLTYFQNEAQLDKSGLPSDRFFAERPEGSVSTLKIQRTQQEDSAVYLCASSLAGGTGELFFGEGSRLTVL.